This T cell receptor (beta chain) comes out of a study of persistence of HIV-infected CD4 T cells. Study-level information: A median of 8 years of suppressive ART preceded sampling.

Cells were stimulated nonspecifically with anti-CD3/anti-CD28 magnetic beads. Sorting selected CD4+ T cells upregulating both CD40 ligand and CD69. Donors had undetectable plasma HIV-1 RNA, under 50 copies/mL, for 4+ years. With respect to this clone: The antigen is unknown.

The libraries were made with immunoSEQ version 4 in survey mode. TCRdb's table, derived via immunoSEQ multiplex PCR, lists solely in-frame clones and lacks some. The data show under 50,000 clones, with about nine tenths seen just once and around 3.4% held by the top ten. The sample in question was CD4+ T cells sorted from PBMCs after approximately 20-hour stimulation, obtained from a patient who received antiretroviral therapy. The TCR sequence derives from an adult woman with HIV who was CMV-seropositive.

CDR3 region: CASSYLVGQGTWNTEAFF. CDR3 nucleotide sequence: TGTGCCAGCAGTTATCTGGTCGGACAGGGGACATGGAACACTGAAGCTTTCTTT. The V gene is TRBV6-2 or TRBV6-3, the J gene TRBJ1-1, with 9 positions matching TRBD1. V shed 3 bases and J 1 base; nucleotides not matched to a gene: 12. Germline V gene sequence: CDR1 MNHEY, CDR2 SVGEGT. This CDR3 region has 18 residues.